This TCR beta chain was identified during a study of cytomegalovirus exposure and HLA in healthy donors. Whole-study findings and limits: In a later analysis, approximately 18,000 TCR beta sequences were associated with HLA alleles at 0.05 false discovery rate.

Worth noting for this clone: Its antigen is still unknown.

The primer mix had 60 Vbeta and 13 Jbeta primers. This table comes from immunoSEQ multiplex PCR, and its TCRdb copy is limited to in-frame clones, with some not included. This repertoire includes about 46,000 clones. The TCR was taken from a woman aged 40 to 50 in good health and CMV-seronegative. What was sequenced was PBMCs.

The CDR3 protein is CASSLLAEETQYF. CDR3 nucleotide sequence: TGTGCCAGCAGCTTACTAGCGGAAGAGACCCAGTACTTC. The chain has TRBV7-3 and TRBJ2-5; 7 bases line up with TRBD2. V was pared by 2 bases and J by 3 bases, with 0 bases of the junction left unmatched. Germline CDR1 is SGHTA and CDR2 is FQGTGA. This CDR3 is built from 13 residues.